Sequencing of this TCR beta chain was carried out in a study of T cell responses to AZD1222 COVID-19 vaccine. A remark on this clone: Its antigen remains unidentified.

TCRdb's copy holds only in-frame clones and misses some; the assay was immunoSEQ multiplex PCR. The data hold roughly 130,000 clones, with approximately 92% observed a single time. Unmatched junction bases numbered 4, after V lost 8 bases and J lost 3 bases. Germline CDR1 is KGHSH and CDR2 is LQKENI. The CDR3 has 14 amino acids. Regarding the study as a whole: Only five or six AZD1222 recipients were seropositive at baseline. Donors, mostly white British, included more females; clonal diversity was possibly underestimated. With two AZD1222 doses given, Spike-specific TCR breadth and depth both rose.

Material: peripheral blood, obtained 28 days after the second AZD1222 dose. The sequence was obtained from an adult who received the AZD1222 COVID-19 vaccine. This sequence joins TRBV18 and TRBJ2-7; 13 bases map to TRBD2. For the CDR3, the DNA is TGTGCCAGCCGGGGACTAGCGGGAAGCTACGAGCAGTACTTC. It translates to CASRGLAGSYEQYF.